This T cell receptor (beta chain) was profiled in a study of regulatory T cells in long-lasting Graves disease. Whole-study results and caveats: Persistent patients had more shared public clonotypes (roughly 2,500) than new patients (about 920).

In this sample, this clonotype turned up many times. The antigen remains undetermined. Time point denoted: newly diagnosed GD, antithyroid drugs for less than 3 months. Generation of the TCR library employed RNA extracted from PBMCs. The authors diagnosed Graves' disease using American Thyroid Association guidelines. Construction of TCR beta libraries relied on iRepertoire HTBI primers and on Arm-PCR targeting CDR3 regions. TCRdb itself ran the multiplex PCR reads through MiXCR, one entry per CDR3 protein. The sample lists fewer than 450,000 distinct CDR3 sequences, 15% occurring once. This CDR3 comprises 14 residues. V was clipped by 6 bases and J by 0 bases; unmatched bases: 5. CDR1 and CDR2 (germline): DFQATT, SNEGSKA (reference sequence). This same sample was also taken into another study, of T cells in Graves' hyperthyroidism and ophthalmopathy. Turning to that study: A set of HTBI primers served as the primers for a first-round RT-PCR of the TCR CDR3.

The sequencing used peripheral blood mononuclear cells (PBMCs), collected at new diagnosis, from a patient treated with antithyroid drugs. This rearrangement joins TRBV20-1 to TRBJ2-1; 7 positions match TRBD2. This clonotype was obtained from a woman in her forties with Graves disease. The CDR3 reads CSALALSSYNEQFF. CDR3 in DNA: TGCAGTGCACTAGCGTTGAGCTCCTACAATGAGCAGTTCTTC.